A single sample gave rise to the 28 T cell receptor beta chains below, sequenced in a study of T cells in Graves' hyperthyroidism and ophthalmopathy. Researchers took RNA transcripts and amplified the TCR beta CDR3 regions from them. The study used the HTBI primer set for a first-round RT-PCR of the TCR CDR3. TCRdb re-derived calls from the multiplex PCR reads in MiXCR, one entry per CDR3 protein. The table includes 500,000 to 700,000 distinct CDR3 sequences, over 15% detected once. Sequencing was performed on blood. The receptors stem from a woman aged 18-29 years with Graves' hyperthyroidism.

In this sample, this clonotype turned up many times. A read error may produce the germline difference seen at one junction end. The J gene is TRBJ2-3, the V gene TRBV7-7, with TRBD2 matching over 11 bases. Looked up from germline, CDR1 is SSHAT and CDR2 is FNYEAQ (reference sequence). The CDR3 has 15 amino acids. The CDR3 DNA is TGTGCTAGCAGCCCGAATAGCGGGGGGGCAGATACGCAGTATTTT. Translation: CASSPNSGGADTQYF.

This clonotype occurred many times. The genes are TRBV7-2 and TRBJ2-2, with no clear D. Germline assignment: CDR1 SGHTA and CDR2 FQGNSA. This CDR3 contains 12 residues. The germline V and J ends were trimmed by 4 bases and 3 bases, with 3 bases remaining between them. This CDR3 reads CASSYYTGELFF. CDR3 sequence (DNA): TGTGCCAGCAGCTATTACACCGGGGAGCTGTTTTTT.

The gene calls are TRBV29-1 and TRBJ2-4, with D tentatively TRBD1 (6 bases). Per germline, CDR1 SQVTM and CDR2 ANQGSEA. The V and J ends lost 6 bases and 3 bases respectively, with 21 bases between them. The CDR3 has 16 amino acids. The CDR3 protein is CSVASYSGAHKNIQYF. The CDR3 DNA reads as TGCAGCGTGGCCTCCTATTCAGGGGCTCACAAAAACATTCAGTACTTC. Full variable domain (outside the CDR3, taken from reference TRBV29-1 and TRBJ2-4): SAVISQKPSRDICQRGTSLTIQCQVDSQVTMMFWYRQQPGQSLTLIATANQGSEATYESGFVIDKFPISRPNLTFSTLTVSNMSPEDSSIYLCSVASYSGAHKNIQYFGAGTRLSVL.

J is TRBJ2-7 and V is TRBV15; 9 bases are a match to TRBD1. This CDR3 region has 15 residues. After removal of 4 bases from V and 5 bases from J, the junction contained 9 bases not matched to a gene. Germline V CDR1 and CDR2: LNHNV, YYDKDF (reference sequence). In DNA form, the CDR3 reads TGTGCCACCAGCACCTCCGGGACAGGGAGCAACGAGCAGTACTTC. Protein sequence: CATSTSGTGSNEQYF.

DNA for the CDR3: TGTGCCAGCTCACCACCTACAGGGGGCAGGGGCTATGGCTACACCTTC. It translates to CASSPPTGGRGYGYTF. This sequence joins TRBV18 and TRBJ1-2; 9 nucleotides match TRBD1. Germline assignment: CDR1 KGHSH and CDR2 LQKENI. The CDR3 runs to 16 residues. Losses at the gene ends were 0 bases for V and 4 bases for J; bases not matched to a gene: 6.

This clonotype was observed at least ten times. This chain uses TRBV27 with TRBJ1-2, with 7 bases identical to TRBD1. Germline CDR1 reads MNHEY; CDR2 reads SMNVEV (reference sequence). The CDR3 contains 13 residues. V shed 3 bases and J 7 bases; nucleotides not matched to a gene: 5. This chain's CDR3 is CASSLTGRGGYTF. In DNA, the CDR3 is TGTGCCAGCAGTTTGACAGGGAGGGGTGGCTACACCTTC.

This clonotype was picked up a small number of times. The chain recombines TRBV7-9 with TRBJ2-2; 11 bases align to TRBD2. The CDR3 length is 17 residues. V dropped 5 bases and J dropped 7; count of bases not matched to a gene: 12. The germline CDR1 and CDR2 sequences are SEHNR and FQNEAQ (reference sequence). CDR3 loop: CASSPGRTSGSDGELFF. As DNA, the CDR3 is TGTGCCAGCAGCCCTGGTCGAACTAGCGGGAGTGACGGGGAGCTGTTTTTT.

This clonotype was picked up many times. This rearrangement joins TRBV7-8 to TRBJ2-7; 11 bases map to TRBD1. This CDR3 is built from 14 residues. V shed 4 bases, J shed 6 bases, and the junction held 5 bases outside the gene matches. Germline V lookup: CDR1 SGHVS, CDR2 FQNEAQ. The CDR3 nucleotides are TGTGCCAGCAGCTCGGACAGGGGGCTGTCCGAGCAGTACTTC. Amino acid sequence: CASSSDRGLSEQYF.

V and J are TRBV14 and TRBJ2-1; D remains unclear. Per the germline V gene, CDR1 is SGHDN and CDR2 is FVKESK. Deletions cut 5 bases from V and 10 bases from J, with 15 bases between. The CDR3 sequence is 13 residues long. The chain's CDR3 is CASSIVPDREQFF. The CDR3 DNA reads as TGTGCCAGCAGCATAGTCCCGGACCGGGAGCAGTTCTTC.

This clonotype was detected many times. This rearrangement joins TRBV11-2 to TRBJ2-2; D uncertain. V dropped 3 bases and J dropped 2 bases, with 7 bases sitting between them. CDR1 and CDR2 (germline): SGHAT, FQNNGV. The CDR3 is made up of 14 amino acids. The CDR3 protein is CASSLRPNTGELFF. The DNA for the CDR3 is TGTGCCAGCAGCTTGCGTCCTAACACCGGGGAGCTGTTTTTT.

This clonotype showed up just a few times. V usage is TRBV19 and J usage is TRBJ2-1; D is unresolved. With 9 bases removed from V and 10 bases from J, the gap between germline ends came to 25 bases. The CDR3 contains 15 residues. Germline V gene data show CDR1 as LNHDA and CDR2 as SQIVND (reference sequence). The CDR3 DNA sequence: TGTGCCAGCTCCCCAGAGCTAGGGATGGGATGGGAGCAGTTCTTC. Protein: CASSPELGMGWEQFF.

This clonotype was picked up many times. The chain recombines TRBV6-2 or TRBV6-3 with TRBJ2-7; D may be TRBD2 (6 bases). CDR3 length: 14 residues. The germline V gene has CDR1 MNHEY and CDR2 SVGEGT. V dropped 2 bases and J dropped 3 bases, with 11 bases sitting between them. The CDR3 DNA is TGTGCCAGCAGTTACATTGGGGGGAGCTACGAGCAGTACTTC. Encoded protein: CASSYIGGSYEQYF.

This clonotype was found a few times. V and J are TRBV5-6 and TRBJ1-1; the D gene is possibly TRBD1 (5 bases). V shed 2 bases and J shed 8 bases, with 13 bases lying between them. CDR1 and CDR2 from the germline V gene are SGHDT and YYEEEE. CDR3 length: 13 residues. The CDR3 DNA follows: TGTGCCAGCAGCTTTCGACGGGCAGGGGAAGCTTTCTTT. Protein product: CASSFRRAGEAFF.

The chain employs TRBV29-1 and TRBJ2-5; TRBD1 is a possible D gene (5 bases). Germline values: CDR1 SQVTM, CDR2 ANQGSEA. CDR3 length equals 13 residues. V was clipped by 1 base and J by 4 bases, with 10 bases between them. The CDR3 coding sequence is TGCAGCGTTGAAGTAGGGGATTTAGAGACCCAGTACTTC. Its translation is CSVEVGDLETQYF.

This clonotype was observed many times. The V call is TRBV4-3, the J call TRBJ1-2; tentative D call: TRBD1 (5 bases). The germline V and J ends were trimmed by 0 bases and 2 bases, with 7 bases remaining between them. Per the germline V gene, CDR1 is LGHNA and CDR2 is YSLEER. This CDR3 has 14 amino acids. Here the CDR3 reads CASSQEGANYGYTF. The CDR3 bases are TGCGCCAGCAGCCAAGAAGGGGCCAACTATGGCTACACCTTC.

This clonotype was seen at least ten times. This sequence joins TRBV5-5 and TRBJ2-3; 7 nucleotides align to TRBD2. The CDR3 totals 15 residues. V dropped 5 bases and J dropped 0; count of bases not matched to a gene: 6. Germline CDR1 reads SGHKS; CDR2 reads YYEKEE (reference sequence). The CDR3 sequence is CASSFSGLSTDTQYF. DNA of the CDR3: TGTGCCAGCAGTTTTTCGGGACTAAGCACAGATACGCAGTATTTT.

This clonotype came up a few times. V and J are TRBV3-1 and TRBJ2-1, with a possible D match to TRBD2 (6 bases). This CDR3 is 12 amino acids long. CDR1 and CDR2 from the germline V gene are LGHDT and YNNKEL (reference sequence). The V end was cut by 4 bases, the J end by 10 bases, with 11 bases between. The chain's CDR3 is CASSRGEEEQFF. DNA of the CDR3: TGTGCCAGCAGCCGGGGGGAGGAAGAGCAGTTCTTC.

This clonotype was seen only a few times. The chain links TRBV3-1 to TRBJ1-5; 9 nucleotides line up with TRBD1. Germline lookup yields CDR1 LGHDT and CDR2 YNNKEL (reference sequence). The CDR3 extends over 16 amino acids. With V trimmed by 1 base and J by 2 bases, 3 bases remained unmatched. Written as DNA, the CDR3 is TGTGCCAGCAGCCAAGGGCGGACAGGGGGCAATCAGCCCCAGCATTTT. Translation: CASSQGRTGGNQPQHF.

This clonotype showed up many times. The chain has TRBV6-1 and TRBJ1-1; possible D gene TRBD1, 6 bases. The V gene lost 4 bases and the J gene lost 1 base, with 7 bases spanning the gap. This CDR3 is 13 amino acids long. The germline V gene has CDR1 MNHNS and CDR2 SASEGT. CDR3 amino acids: CASSGGQNTEAFF. The CDR3 region has the DNA TGTGCCAGCAGTGGGGGACAGAACACTGAAGCTTTCTTT.

The V and J genes are TRBV7-9 and TRBJ1-1; 8 positions match TRBD1. After removal of 4 bases from V and 5 bases from J, the junction contained 12 bases not matched to a gene. Germline CDR1 reads SEHNR; CDR2 reads FQNEAQ (reference sequence). This CDR3 is 16 amino acids long. The CDR3 coding sequence is TGTGCCAGCAGCTCTCAGAAGCAGGGGGCCTTTACTGAAGCTTTCTTT. Translated, it gives CASSSQKQGAFTEAFF.

The V gene is TRBV28, the J gene TRBJ1-1; 7 nucleotides align to TRBD1. CDR1 MDHEN and CDR2 SYDVKM come from the germline V gene. The J segment lost 5 bases and the V segment lost 6 bases, leaving 9 bases of the junction unmatched. The CDR3 has 14 residues. The CDR3 sequence is CASRNPGGRTEAFF. For the CDR3, the DNA is TGTGCCAGCAGAAACCCAGGGGGGAGGACTGAAGCTTTCTTT.

This clonotype was counted between two and nine times. V and J are TRBV10-3 and TRBJ1-1; 7 bases match TRBD1. Germline V gene data show CDR1 as ENHRY and CDR2 as SYGVKD. Unmatched junction bases numbered 3, after V lost 8 bases and J lost 3 bases. CDR3 length: 12 amino acids. The CDR3 is CAILGQDTEAFF. In nucleotides, the CDR3 is TGTGCCATCCTCGGACAGGACACTGAAGCTTTCTTT.

This clonotype was counted a few times. This chain connects TRBV2 to TRBJ2-5; 7 bases line up with TRBD1. Germline V CDR1 and CDR2: SNHLY, FYNNEI. This CDR3 comprises 14 residues. After removal of 6 bases from V and 2 bases from J, the junction contained 6 bases not matched to a gene. The CDR3 spells CASRVDRVQETQYF. CDR3 coding DNA: TGTGCCAGCAGGGTAGACAGGGTTCAAGAGACCCAGTACTTC.

This clonotype was detected many times. The chain has TRBV4-3 and TRBJ2-7; tentative D call: TRBD1 (5 bases). The CDR3 extends over 14 amino acids. V was clipped by 1 base and J by 5 bases, with 12 bases between them. The germline CDR1 and CDR2 sequences are LGHNA and YSLEER. CDR3 sequence: CASSQVWQGNEQYF. CDR3 coding DNA: TGCGCCAGCAGCCAAGTCTGGCAGGGAAACGAGCAGTACTTC.

Comments on this clonotype: One end of the junction is discordant with germline, which a read error may explain. The gene calls are TRBV12-3 or TRBV12-4 and TRBJ2-7; no reliable D call. The CDR3 has 11 residues. The CDR3 DNA sequence: TGTACCAGCAGTATAACCTACGAGCAGTACTTC. Its protein is CTSSITYEQYF.

This clonotype was observed a few times. The chain is built from TRBV5-1 and TRBJ2-3; perhaps TRBD2 as D (5 bases). V was clipped by 4 bases and J by 7 bases, with 10 bases between them. The CDR3 totals 12 residues. Germline V gene sequence: CDR1 SGHRS, CDR2 YFSETQ. The CDR3 nucleotides are TGCGCCAGCAGCCTAGCCCCCTATACGCAGTATTTT. It specifies CASSLAPYTQYF.

The J gene is TRBJ2-6, the V gene TRBV19; no firm D call. Germline V gene lookup returns CDR1 LNHDA and CDR2 SQIVND (reference sequence). With 7 bases removed from V and 0 bases from J, the gap between germline ends came to 10 bases. The CDR3 loop spans 15 amino acids. The CDR3 region is CASTSLLSGANVLTF. CDR3 nucleotide sequence: TGTGCCAGTACCTCCCTCCTCTCTGGGGCCAACGTCCTGACTTTC. The full variable domain, in which reference TRBV19 and TRBJ2-6 provide the parts outside the CDR3, is DGGITQSPKYLFRKEGQNVTLSCEQNLNHDAMYWYRQDPGQGLRLIYYSQIVNDFQKGDIAEGYSVSREKKESFPLTVTSAQKNPTAFYLCASTSLLSGANVLTFGAGSRLTVL.

This clonotype has a handful of counts. The V gene is TRBV7-3, the J gene TRBJ2-3, with 8 bases lining up with TRBD2. This CDR3 comprises 15 residues. Unmatched junction bases numbered 6, after V lost 5 bases and J lost 2 bases. In germline, CDR1 is SGHTA, CDR2 FQGTGA. CDR3 DNA sequence: TGTGCCAGCAGCCCCCGACTAGCGACCACAGATACGCAGTATTTT. Its protein product is CASSPRLATTDTQYF.